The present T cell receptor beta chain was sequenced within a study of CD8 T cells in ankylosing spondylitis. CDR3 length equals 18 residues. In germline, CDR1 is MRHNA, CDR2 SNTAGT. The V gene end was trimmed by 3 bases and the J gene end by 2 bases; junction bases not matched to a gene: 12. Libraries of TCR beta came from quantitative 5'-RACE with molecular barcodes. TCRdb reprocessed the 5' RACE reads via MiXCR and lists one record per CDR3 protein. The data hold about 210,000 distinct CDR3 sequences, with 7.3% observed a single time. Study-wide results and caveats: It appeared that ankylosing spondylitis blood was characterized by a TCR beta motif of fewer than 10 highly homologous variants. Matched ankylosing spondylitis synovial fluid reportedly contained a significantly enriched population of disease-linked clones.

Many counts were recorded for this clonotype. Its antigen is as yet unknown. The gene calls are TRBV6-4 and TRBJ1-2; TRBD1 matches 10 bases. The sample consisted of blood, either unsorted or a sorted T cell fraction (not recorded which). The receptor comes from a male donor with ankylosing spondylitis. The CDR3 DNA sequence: TGTGCCAGCAGTGATCTCGGGACAGGGGTATATTGGAACTATGGCTACACCTTC. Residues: CASSDLGTGVYWNYGYTF.